This is a list of T cell receptor beta chains from one sample in a study of identical twins. TCRdb recomputed calls from the 5' RACE reads with MiXCR, one row per CDR3 protein. Counted here are a few hundred thousand distinct CDR3 sequences, roughly 9% occurring once; the ten biggest clones make up roughly 9%. Sample: naive T cells sorted from blood. The receptors were gathered from a woman aged 45-59 years in good health. CDR3s include the opening cysteine and the closing phenylalanine or tryptophan. Fields, in order: J gene, V gene, D gene, clone size, CDR3 protein, CDR3 DNA. The D gene is left open where the match is weak. Only some rows state a clone size, as once, few, many or a class for expanded clones.

TRBJ1-2	TRBV13	-	many	CAIQGLNGYTF	TGTGCCATACAGGGCCTAAATGGCTACACCTTC
TRBJ2-2	TRBV12-3/TRBV12-4	TRBD1	many	CASSTDRVRSGELFF	TGTGCCAGCAGTACAGACAGGGTCCGGTCCGGGGAGCTGTTTTTT
TRBJ2-4	TRBV13	TRBD2	few	CASRLAGADIQYF	TGTGCCAGCCGTTTAGCGGGAGCGGACATTCAGTACTTC
TRBJ2-2	TRBV3-1	-	many	CASSTLTGELFF	TGTGCCAGCAGCACCCTGACCGGGGAGCTGTTTTTT
TRBJ2-5	TRBV10-2	-	-	CATLVRFQETQYF	TGCGCCACCCTCGTCCGCTTCCAAGAGACCCAGTACTTC
TRBJ2-5	TRBV6-2/TRBV6-3	-	-	CAIGSSETQYF	TGTGCCATTGGGTCATCGGAGACCCAGTACTTC
TRBJ2-3	TRBV11-3	-	-	CASSLEPLTQYF	TGTGCCAGCAGCTTAGAACCATTGACGCAGTATTTT
TRBJ1-1	TRBV3-1	-	few	CASSLGLSSTEAFF	TGTGCCAGCAGCCTAGGGCTATCAAGCACTGAAGCTTTCTTT
TRBJ1-2	TRBV2	-	few	CASSEQVYGYTF	TGTGCCAGCAGTGAACAGGTTTATGGCTACACCTTC
TRBJ2-7	TRBV5-6	-	many	CASSSLRDRSSYEQYF	TGTGCCAGCAGCTCTCTCAGGGACCGAAGCTCCTACGAGCAGTACTTC
TRBJ1-1	TRBV5-1	-	-	CASSLQGAAEAFF	TGCGCCAGCAGCTTGCAAGGGGCCGCTGAAGCTTTCTTT